This T cell receptor beta chain originates from a study of long-term antiretroviral therapy in people with HIV. The overall study: The oldest samples precede the 2015 immediate-ART recommendation by about a decade. Whole-study findings and limits: Clones that had undergone expansion before ART dominated the repertoire at all time points. Information on adherence, resistance and therapy changes was unavailable.

This clone was found once. Antigen specificity is unknown. The germline V and J ends were trimmed by 3 bases and 0 bases, with 9 bases remaining between them. Germline V gene data show CDR1 as LNHDA and CDR2 as SQIVND (reference sequence). This CDR3 has 15 residues. At survey level, the immunoSEQ assay was run in its v3.0 version. Using immunoSEQ multiplex PCR, the repertoire was profiled, and TCRdb retains in-frame clones only, with some absent. The sample consists of roughly 36,000 clones, around 83% of them appearing once. The source material was unsorted PBMCs, sampled just over 2.7 years before starting antiretroviral therapy. The clonotype comes from a woman younger than 45 with HIV. This chain uses TRBV19 with TRBJ1-3; D call uncertain. CDR3 coding DNA: TGTGCCAGTAGTATCTTCACTATCTCTGGAAACACCATATATTTT. Residues: CASSIFTISGNTIYF.